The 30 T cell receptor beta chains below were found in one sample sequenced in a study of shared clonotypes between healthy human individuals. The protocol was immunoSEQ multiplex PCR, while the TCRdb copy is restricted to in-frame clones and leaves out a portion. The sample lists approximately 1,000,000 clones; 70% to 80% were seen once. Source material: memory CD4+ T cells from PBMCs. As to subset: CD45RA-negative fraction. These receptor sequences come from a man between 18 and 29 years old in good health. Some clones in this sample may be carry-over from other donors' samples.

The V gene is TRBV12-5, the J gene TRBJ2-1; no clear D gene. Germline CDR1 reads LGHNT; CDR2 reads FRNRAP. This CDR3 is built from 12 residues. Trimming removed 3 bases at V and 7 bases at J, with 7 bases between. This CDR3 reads CASGFQGNEQFF. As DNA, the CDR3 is TGTGCTAGTGGTTTCCAAGGAAATGAGCAGTTCTTC.

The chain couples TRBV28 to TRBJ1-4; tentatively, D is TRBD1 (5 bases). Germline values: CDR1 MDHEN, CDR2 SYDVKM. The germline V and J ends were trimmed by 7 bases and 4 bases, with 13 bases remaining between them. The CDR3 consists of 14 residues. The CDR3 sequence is CASTLGGSNEKLFF. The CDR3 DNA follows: TGTGCCAGCACCCTGGGGGGGAGTAATGAAAAACTGTTTTTT.

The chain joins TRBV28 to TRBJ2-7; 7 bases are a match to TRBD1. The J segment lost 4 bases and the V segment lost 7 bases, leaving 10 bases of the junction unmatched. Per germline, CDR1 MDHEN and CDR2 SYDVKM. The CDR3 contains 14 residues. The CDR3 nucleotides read TGTGCCAGCATGGTAGGGGGCTTCGAGTACGAGCAGTACTTC. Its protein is CASMVGGFEYEQYF.

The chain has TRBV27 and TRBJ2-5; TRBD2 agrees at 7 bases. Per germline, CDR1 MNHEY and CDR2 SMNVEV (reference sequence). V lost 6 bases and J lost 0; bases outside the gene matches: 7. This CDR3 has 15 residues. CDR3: CASRGLRGYQETQYF. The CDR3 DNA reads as TGTGCCAGCAGGGGGCTGCGGGGGTACCAAGAGACCCAGTACTTC.

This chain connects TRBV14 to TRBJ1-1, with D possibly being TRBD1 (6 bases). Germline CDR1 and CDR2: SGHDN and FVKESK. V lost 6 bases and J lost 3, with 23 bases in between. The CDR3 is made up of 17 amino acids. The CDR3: CASRKLRDTGGDTEAFF. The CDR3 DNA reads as TGTGCCAGCAGAAAACTCCGGGACACCGGGGGCGACACTGAAGCTTTCTTT.

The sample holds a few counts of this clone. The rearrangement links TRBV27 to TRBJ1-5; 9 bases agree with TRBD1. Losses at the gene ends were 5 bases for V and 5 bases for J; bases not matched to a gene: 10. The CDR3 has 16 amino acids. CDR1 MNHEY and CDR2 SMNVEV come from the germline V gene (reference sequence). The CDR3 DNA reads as TGTGCCAGCAGTCCACGGACAGGGGCGACAGATCAGCCCCAGCATTTT. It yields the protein CASSPRTGATDQPQHF.

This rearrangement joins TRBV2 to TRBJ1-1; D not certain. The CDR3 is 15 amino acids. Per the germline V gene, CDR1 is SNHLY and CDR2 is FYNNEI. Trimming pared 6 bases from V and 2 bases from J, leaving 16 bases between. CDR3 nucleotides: TGTGCCAGCAGCAGCACTGCAGGAGGTAACACTGAAGCTTTCTTT. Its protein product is CASSSTAGGNTEAFF.

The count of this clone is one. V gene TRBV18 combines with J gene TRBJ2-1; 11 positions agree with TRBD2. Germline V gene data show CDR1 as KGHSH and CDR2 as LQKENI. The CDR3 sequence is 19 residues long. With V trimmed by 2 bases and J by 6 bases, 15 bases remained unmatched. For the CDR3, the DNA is TGTGCCAGCTCACCAATCTATGGGCTAGCGGGAGGAAGCGGCAATGAGCAGTTCTTC. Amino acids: CASSPIYGLAGGSGNEQFF.

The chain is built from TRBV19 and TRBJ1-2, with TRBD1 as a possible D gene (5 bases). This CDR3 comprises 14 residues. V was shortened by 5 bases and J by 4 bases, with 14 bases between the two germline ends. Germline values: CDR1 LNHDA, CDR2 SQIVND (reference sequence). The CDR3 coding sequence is TGTGCCAGTAGTCCCTCCGGGGCAGGCTATGGCTACACCTTC. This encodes CASSPSGAGYGYTF.

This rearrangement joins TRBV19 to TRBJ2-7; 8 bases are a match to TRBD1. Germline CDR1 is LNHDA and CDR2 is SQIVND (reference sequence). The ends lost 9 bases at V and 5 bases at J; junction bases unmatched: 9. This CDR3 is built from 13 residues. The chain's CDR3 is CASNRTGWHEQYF. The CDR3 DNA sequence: TGTGCCAGCAACCGGACAGGGTGGCACGAGCAGTACTTC.

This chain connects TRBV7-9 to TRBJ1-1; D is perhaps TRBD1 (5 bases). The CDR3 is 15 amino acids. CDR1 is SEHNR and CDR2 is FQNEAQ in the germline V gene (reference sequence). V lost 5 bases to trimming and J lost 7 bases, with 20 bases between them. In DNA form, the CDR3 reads TGTGCCAGCAGCCAATCGAACGGGGGGTCGGTTGAAGCTTTCTTT. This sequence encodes CASSQSNGGSVEAFF.

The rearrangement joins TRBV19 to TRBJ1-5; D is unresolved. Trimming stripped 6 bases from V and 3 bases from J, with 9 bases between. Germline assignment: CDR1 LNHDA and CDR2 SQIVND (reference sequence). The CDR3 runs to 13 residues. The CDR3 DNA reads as TGTGCCAGTAGGAATCGTTACAATCAGCCCCAGCATTTT. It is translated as CASRNRYNQPQHF. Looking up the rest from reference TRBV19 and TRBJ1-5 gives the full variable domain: DGGITQSPKYLFRKEGQNVTLSCEQNLNHDAMYWYRQDPGQGLRLIYYSQIVNDFQKGDIAEGYSVSREKKESFPLTVTSAQKNPTAFYLCASRNRYNQPQHFGDGTRLSIL.

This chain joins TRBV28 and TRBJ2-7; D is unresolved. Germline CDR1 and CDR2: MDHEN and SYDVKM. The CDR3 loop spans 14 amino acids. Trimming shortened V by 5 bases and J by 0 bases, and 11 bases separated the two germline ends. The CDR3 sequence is CASSNTAASYEQYF. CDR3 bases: TGTGCCAGCAGTAACACCGCCGCCTCCTACGAGCAGTACTTC. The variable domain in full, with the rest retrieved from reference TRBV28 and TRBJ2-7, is DVKVTQSSRYLVKRTGEKVFLECVQDMDHENMFWYRQDPGLGLRLIYFSYDVKMKEKGDIPEGYSVSREKKERFSLILESASTNQTSMYLCASSNTAASYEQYFGPGTRLTVT.

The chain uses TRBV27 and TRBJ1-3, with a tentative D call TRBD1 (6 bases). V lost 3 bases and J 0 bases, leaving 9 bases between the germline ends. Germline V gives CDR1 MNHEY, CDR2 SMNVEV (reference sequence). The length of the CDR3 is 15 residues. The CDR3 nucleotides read TGTGCCAGCAGTTTGGACAGTATCTCTGGAAACACCATATATTTT. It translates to CASSLDSISGNTIYF.

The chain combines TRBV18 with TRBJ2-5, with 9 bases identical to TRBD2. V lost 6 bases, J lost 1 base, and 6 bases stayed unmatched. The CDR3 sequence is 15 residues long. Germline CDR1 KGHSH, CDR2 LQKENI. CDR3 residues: CASSLGREGQETQYF. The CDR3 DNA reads TGTGCCAGCTCCCTCGGGCGGGAGGGCCAAGAGACCCAGTACTTC.

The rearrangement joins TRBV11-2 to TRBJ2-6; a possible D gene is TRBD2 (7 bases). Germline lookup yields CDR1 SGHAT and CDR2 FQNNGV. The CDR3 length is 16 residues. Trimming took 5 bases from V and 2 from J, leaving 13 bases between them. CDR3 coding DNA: TGTGCCAGCAGCCCCCTAGGGGGGGCTGGGGCCAACGTCCTGACTTTC. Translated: CASSPLGGAGANVLTF.

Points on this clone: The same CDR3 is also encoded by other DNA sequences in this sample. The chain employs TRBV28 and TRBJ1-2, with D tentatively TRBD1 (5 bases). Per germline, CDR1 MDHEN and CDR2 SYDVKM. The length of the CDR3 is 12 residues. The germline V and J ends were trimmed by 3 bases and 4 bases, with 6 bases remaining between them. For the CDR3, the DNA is TGTGCCAGCAGTTTGGACACCTATGGCTACACCTTC. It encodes CASSLDTYGYTF.

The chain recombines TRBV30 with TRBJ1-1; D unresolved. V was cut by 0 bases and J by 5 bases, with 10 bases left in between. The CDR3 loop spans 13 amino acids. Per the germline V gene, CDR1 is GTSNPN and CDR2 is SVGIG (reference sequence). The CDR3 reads CAWSVSTWTEAFF. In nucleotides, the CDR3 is TGTGCCTGGAGTGTCTCGACGTGGACTGAAGCTTTCTTT.

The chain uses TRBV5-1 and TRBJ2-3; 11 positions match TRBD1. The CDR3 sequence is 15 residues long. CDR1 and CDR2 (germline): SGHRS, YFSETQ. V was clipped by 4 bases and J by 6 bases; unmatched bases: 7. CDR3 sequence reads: CASSPGQGATDTQYF. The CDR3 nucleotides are TGCGCCAGCAGCCCTGGACAGGGGGCTACGGATACGCAGTATTTT.

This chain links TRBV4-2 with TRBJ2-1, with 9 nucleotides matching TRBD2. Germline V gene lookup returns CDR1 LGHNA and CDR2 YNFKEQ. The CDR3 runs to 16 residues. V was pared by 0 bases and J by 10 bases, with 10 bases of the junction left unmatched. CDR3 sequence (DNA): TGTGCCAGCAGCCAAGATCAGGCGGGAGGGTCTGGGGAGCAGTTCTTC. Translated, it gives CASSQDQAGGSGEQFF.

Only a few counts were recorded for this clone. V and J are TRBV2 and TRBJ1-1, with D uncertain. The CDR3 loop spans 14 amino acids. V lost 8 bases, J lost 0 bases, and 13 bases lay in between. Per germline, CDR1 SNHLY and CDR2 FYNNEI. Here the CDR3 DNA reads TGTGCCAGCCATCCTGGCGGGATGAACACTGAAGCTTTCTTT. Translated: CASHPGGMNTEAFF.

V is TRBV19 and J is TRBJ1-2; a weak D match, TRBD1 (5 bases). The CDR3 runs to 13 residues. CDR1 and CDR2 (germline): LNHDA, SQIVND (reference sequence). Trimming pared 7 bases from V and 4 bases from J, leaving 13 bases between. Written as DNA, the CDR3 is TGTGCCAGTACCCTAATGGGACGCTATGGCTACACCTTC. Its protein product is CASTLMGRYGYTF.

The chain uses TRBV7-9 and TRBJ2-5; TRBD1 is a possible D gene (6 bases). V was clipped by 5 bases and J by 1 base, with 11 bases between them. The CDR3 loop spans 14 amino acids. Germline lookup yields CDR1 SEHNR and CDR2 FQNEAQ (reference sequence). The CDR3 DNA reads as TGTGCCAGCAGCCCGGGACATTTCCAAGAGACCCAGTACTTC. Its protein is CASSPGHFQETQYF.

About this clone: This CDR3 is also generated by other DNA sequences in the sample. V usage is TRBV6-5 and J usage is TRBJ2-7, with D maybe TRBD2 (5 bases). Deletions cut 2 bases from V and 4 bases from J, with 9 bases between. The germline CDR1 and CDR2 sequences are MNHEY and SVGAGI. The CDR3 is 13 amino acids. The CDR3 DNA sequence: TGTGCCAGCAGTTACGGGCGGAGGTACGAGCAGTACTTC. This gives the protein CASSYGRRYEQYF.

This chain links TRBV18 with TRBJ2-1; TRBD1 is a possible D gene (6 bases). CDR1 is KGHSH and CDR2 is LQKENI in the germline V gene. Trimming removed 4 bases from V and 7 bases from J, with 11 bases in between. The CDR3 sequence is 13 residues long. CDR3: CASSQNRDNEQFF. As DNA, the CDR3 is TGTGCCAGCTCACAAAACAGGGATAATGAGCAGTTCTTC. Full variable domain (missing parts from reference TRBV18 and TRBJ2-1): NAGVMQNPRHLVRRRGQEARLRCSPMKGHSHVYWYRQLPEEGLKFMVYLQKENIIDESGMPKERFSAEFPKEGPSILRIQQVVRGDSAAYFCASSQNRDNEQFFGPGTRLTVL.

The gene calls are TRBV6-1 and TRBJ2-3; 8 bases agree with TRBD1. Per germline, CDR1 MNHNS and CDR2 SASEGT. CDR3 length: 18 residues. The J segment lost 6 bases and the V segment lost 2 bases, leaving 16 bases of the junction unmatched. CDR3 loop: CASSETPTGDSPTDTQYF. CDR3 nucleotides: TGTGCCAGCAGTGAAACCCCGACAGGGGATTCACCCACGGATACGCAGTATTTT.

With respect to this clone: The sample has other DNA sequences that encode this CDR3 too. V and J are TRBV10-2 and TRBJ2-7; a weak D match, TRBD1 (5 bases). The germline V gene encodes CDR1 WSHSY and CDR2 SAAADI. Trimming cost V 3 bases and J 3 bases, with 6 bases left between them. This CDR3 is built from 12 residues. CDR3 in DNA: TGCGCCAGCAGTGACAGGGTCTACGAGCAGTACTTC. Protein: CASSDRVYEQYF.

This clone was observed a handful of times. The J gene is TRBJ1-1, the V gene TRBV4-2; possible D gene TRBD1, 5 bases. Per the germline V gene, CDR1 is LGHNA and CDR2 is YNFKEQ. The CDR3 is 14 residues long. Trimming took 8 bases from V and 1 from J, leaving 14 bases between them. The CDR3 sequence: CASQGPVQNTEAFF. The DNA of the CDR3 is TGTGCCAGCCAGGGACCCGTTCAGAACACTGAAGCTTTCTTT.

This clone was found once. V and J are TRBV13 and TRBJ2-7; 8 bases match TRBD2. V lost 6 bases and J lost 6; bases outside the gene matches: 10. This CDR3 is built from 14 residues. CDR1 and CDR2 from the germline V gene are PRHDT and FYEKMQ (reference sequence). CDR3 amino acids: CASRGTAGGSEQYF. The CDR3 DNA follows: TGTGCCAGCAGAGGAACTGCGGGAGGTTCCGAGCAGTACTTC.

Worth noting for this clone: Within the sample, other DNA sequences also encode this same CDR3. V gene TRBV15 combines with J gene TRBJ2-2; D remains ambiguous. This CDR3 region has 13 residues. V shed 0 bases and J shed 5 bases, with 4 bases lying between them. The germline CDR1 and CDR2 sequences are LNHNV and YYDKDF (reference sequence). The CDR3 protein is CATSRDLTGELFF. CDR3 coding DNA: TGTGCCACCAGCAGAGATTTGACCGGGGAGCTGTTTTTT.